Given below is one T cell receptor beta chain in context. It lacks a known antigen. No quality values exist for individual bases; no much larger clone is one base distant. The data were obtained in a study of type 1 and type 2 diabetes patients (dated by TCRdb to 2016 to 2017). Study-wide context: Recruited in China, the cohort was made up of nine type 1 diabetes patients, four type 2 diabetes patients and six nondiabetic controls. For the type 1 diabetes patients, the type 2 diabetes patients acted as a disease comparison group. The whole study generated 18,976,912 paired-end reads. When approximately 19-cycle amplification was compared with 25-cycle amplification, V gene usage looked similar, suggesting that primer efficiencies were similar and PCR bias was random. Throughout the study, CD4 or CD8 MicroBeads on MACS columns were used to positively select CD4+ and CD8+ T cells from PBMCs. TCRbeta libraries were sequenced paired-end on Illumina HiSeq 2000 or MiSeq instruments. The study profiled TCRbeta repertoires by high-throughput sequencing to compare type 1 diabetes, type 2 diabetes and nondiabetic individuals.

Standard classification criteria for type 1 or type 2 diabetes were met by all diabetic patients, and glucose and C-peptide were assessed by WHO-recommended methods. Donors with other autoimmune diseases or infections within the previous four weeks were excluded from participation. Around 10 milliliters of peripheral blood were drawn from each participant. PBMCs were isolated with LymphoPrep density separation. CDR1 is given as SNHLY and CDR2 as FYNNEI, both from the germline V gene. Measured from the cysteine to the phenylalanine, the CDR3 is 15 residues long. Left in the record is the CDR3 DNA by itself, 45 bases read in frame from the first base. From V the trimming removes 7 bases and from J it removes 0 bases, while the gene matches leave 7 bases of the junction unaccounted for. The listed sequencing device is Illumina MiSeq. Genomic DNA from sorted T cell subsets was used as template for TCRbeta CDR3 amplification. The TCRbeta CDR3 region was amplified by multiplex PCR using 30 forward and 13 reverse primers. PCR products were purified with AMPure XP beads, after which indices and adaptors were added in a second approximately 26-cycle PCR. Before sequencing, libraries were gel-purified with the QIAquick Gel Extraction Kit. On the authors' methods: FLASH was used to merge the paired-end reads, and IgBLAST was used to align the reads to IMGT V, D and J germline references. After reads whose alignment identity to germline references fell below 70% were discarded, roughly 11,000,000 reads remained study-wide. CDR3 boundaries, reading frame and productivity were assigned following IMGT definitions. A highly-expanded clone was defined as any clone making up 1% or more of reads, and normalized Shannon entropy served as the measure of diversity. Unpaired two-tailed t-tests were used to test for differences in Shannon entropy between groups. TCRdb reran the public reads through fastp at Q25 and MiXCR, keeping productive beta chains. Under each unique CDR3 protein, matching rows form one entry showing the most common genes and DNA. It is TCRdb's table, rather than the study itself, that gives the V and J calls and clone size. For this sample the table gives fewer than 350,000 distinct CDR3 sequences, of which roughly 48% were detected only once. The leading ten clones occupy about 13% of the sample.

General study outcomes and caveats: Because only a limited number of T2D and control samples were sequenced, some T1D-only HECs might also appear in more T2D or control samples. Type 2 diabetes patients had few highly-expanded CD4+ clones, median one, accounting for a median approximately 4% of reads. Type 2 diabetes and control samples had highly correlated V and J gene usage patterns, with the correlation between samples averaging roughly 0.97. Study groups were not matched for age and gender, which possibly biased interpretation. Type 2 diabetes repertoires showed high diversity, significantly greater than type 1 diabetes repertoires in both CD4+ and CD8+ T cells.

The chain links TRBV2 with TRBJ1-1, and 8 junctional nucleotides match TRBD1. Sequenced sample: peripheral blood mononuclear cells (PBMCs). The clonotype comes from a man between 18 and 35 years old with type 2 diabetes. Here the CDR3 is given as CASTAWDRMNTEAFF. In nucleotide form, the sequence is TGTGCCAGCACCGCCTGGGACAGGATGAACACTGAAGCTTTCTTT. When the CDR3 is completed using the reference TRBV2 and TRBJ1-1 genes on either side, the full variable domain is EPEVTQTPSHQVTQMGQEVILRCVPISNHLYFYWYRQILGQKVEFLVSFYNNEISEKSEIFDDQFSVERPDGSNFTLKIRSTKLEDSAMYFCASTAWDRMNTEAFFGQGTRLTVV.